The sequence of this T cell receptor (beta chain) was determined in a study of OX40 agonist ivuxolimab in advanced cancers. Study-level background: From roughly 20 to 85 years was the age range, with a mean of about 56 years, and around 84% were male. General study findings and limits: The study observed clonal expansion of CD4+ and CD8+ blood T cells by week 6 at 0.1 to 3.0 mg/kg. Part of the nonresponder group also had normalized T-cell clonal expansion that was low.

The V segment lost 5 bases and the J segment 2 bases; nucleotides outside the gene matches: 5. Germline lookup yields CDR1 SGHTA and CDR2 FQGNSA. The CDR3 covers 15 residues. In regard to this clone: Its cognate antigen is unknown.

Using immunoSEQ multiplex PCR, the repertoire was profiled, and TCRdb retains in-frame clones only, with some absent. The sample has approximately 50,000 clones, about 80% seen once. This specimen was CD4+ or CD8+ T cells sorted from blood, taken in a trial of the OX40 agonist ivuxolimab. The sequence derives from an adult with an advanced solid tumor such as melanoma, head and neck, liver or kidney cancer. The V gene is TRBV7-2, the J gene TRBJ1-4, with 7 bases that match TRBD1. Here the CDR3 DNA reads TGTGCCAGCAGCCCTAGGGGGCCTACTAATGAAAAACTGTTTTTT. This gives the protein CASSPRGPTNEKLFF.